What follows are 26 T cell receptor beta chains derived from one specimen sequenced in a study of T-cell memory formation after mild COVID-19 (dated by TCRdb to the early 2020s). Library preparation used 5' RACE. The instrument given in TCRdb is Illumina NovaSeq 6000. In-frame beta chains were kept once TCRdb had trimmed the public reads at Q25 with fastp and called clones with MiXCR. All rows with the same CDR3 protein become a single entry with the most common DNA and genes. For this sample there are about 500,000 distinct CDR3 sequences; roughly 20% appear just once. Clones ranked in the top ten supply around 12% of the sample. Source material: PBMCs or a T cell subset sorted from them (not recorded which). These TCRs come from an adult woman who had mild COVID-19 (a few samples of this study predate the infection). The sample titles of this study are shuffled in the database, so cell type and time point are left out; the donor was told from shared clones.

Comments on this clonotype: A junction end diverges from the germline sequence, so it may reflect a read error. The chain joins TRBV4-3 to TRBJ2-7; no clear D gene. The CDR3 consists of 12 residues. Germline V gene data show CDR1 as LGHNA and CDR2 as YSLEER. The CDR3 region is CASSQDFGEKYF. The CDR3 bases are TGCGCCAGCAGCCAAGATTTTGGCGAGAAGTACTTC.

This sequence joins TRBV12-3 or TRBV12-4 and TRBJ2-7, with D tentatively TRBD1 (6 bases). V lost 6 bases, J lost 3 bases, and 12 bases lay in between. The CDR3 runs to 13 residues. The CDR3 sequence: CASSFGTIYEQYF. In DNA, the CDR3 is TGTGCCAGCAGCTTCGGGACAATCTACGAGCAGTACTTC.

At least ten counts were recorded for this clonotype. V usage is TRBV5-6 and J usage is TRBJ2-7; no clear D. Germline CDR1 and CDR2: SGHDT and YYEEEE. The CDR3 has 12 amino acids. V was pared by 3 bases and J by 3 bases, with 7 bases between. CDR3 bases: TGTGCCAGCAGCTCCGGAATCTACGAGCAGTACTTC. Its protein product is CASSSGIYEQYF.

This chain connects TRBV5-1 to TRBJ2-5; D is perhaps TRBD2 (5 bases). From germline, CDR1 is SGHRS and CDR2 YFSETQ. There are 14 residues in the CDR3. Trimming took 3 bases from V and 4 from J, leaving 13 bases between them. In DNA, the CDR3 is TGCGCCAGCAGCTCCGGGAAGACGGGAGAGACCCAGTACTTC. Translated, it gives CASSSGKTGETQYF. Full variable domain (outside the CDR3, taken from reference TRBV5-1 and TRBJ2-5): KAGVTQTPRYLIKTRGQQVTLSCSPISGHRSVSWYQQTPGQGLQFLFEYFSETQRNKGNFPGRFSGRQFSNSRSEMNVSTLELGDSALYLCASSSGKTGETQYFGPGTRLLVL.

In its sample, this clonotype was seen a few times. A single base separates this from a much larger clone, so it may be a read error. The chain has TRBV7-9 and TRBJ2-2; D remains ambiguous. Germline CDR1 is SEHNR and CDR2 is FQNEAQ (reference sequence). The V and J ends lost 1 base and 4 bases respectively, with 4 bases between them. This CDR3 spans 13 amino acids. This CDR3 is CASSLVSTGELFF. In DNA, the CDR3 is TGTGCCAGCAGCTTAGTGAGCACCGGGGAGCTGTTTTTT.

The rearrangement joins TRBV29-1 to TRBJ2-7; D gene ambiguous. Looked up from germline, CDR1 is SQVTM and CDR2 is ANQGSEA. The CDR3 runs to 13 residues. Trimming left V 6 bases short and J 0 bases short, with 12 bases between. The CDR3 is CSVGNRSSYEQYF. The CDR3 bases are TGCAGCGTGGGAAACCGGAGCTCCTACGAGCAGTACTTC.

The rearrangement joins TRBV4-1 to TRBJ2-4; 9 bases are shared with TRBD1. J was trimmed by 4 bases and V by 1 base; bases with no gene match: 8. Germline-derived CDR1 and CDR2 are MGHRA and YSYEKL. This CDR3 region has 17 residues. Here the CDR3 reads CASSQAGQGVGKNIQYF. The CDR3 DNA follows: TGCGCCAGCAGCCAAGCGGGACAGGGAGTGGGTAAAAACATTCAGTACTTC.

The chain combines TRBV29-1 with TRBJ2-5, with 8 bases lining up with TRBD2. In germline, CDR1 is SQVTM, CDR2 ANQGSEA. The J segment lost 5 bases and the V segment lost 4 bases, leaving 6 bases of the junction unmatched. The CDR3 is made up of 13 amino acids. This chain's CDR3 is CSVVVSGGETQYF. The CDR3 nucleotides read TGCAGCGTTGTAGTGTCGGGGGGGGAGACCCAGTACTTC.

This clonotype was picked up many times. CDR3 amino acids: CASSLGGGPDTQYF. The CDR3 bases are TGTGCCAGCAGCTTAGGGGGGGGGCCAGATACGCAGTATTTT. The gene calls are TRBV7-2 and TRBJ2-3, with D possibly matching TRBD2 (7 bases). This CDR3 spans 14 amino acids. CDR1 is SGHTA and CDR2 is FQGNSA in the germline V gene. V shed 1 base and J shed 4 bases, with 9 bases lying between them. Complete variable domain (other parts from reference TRBV7-2 and TRBJ2-3): GAGVSQSPSNKVTEKGKDVELRCDPISGHTALYWYRQSLGQGLEFLIYFQGNSAPDKSGLPSDRFSAERTGGSVSTLTIQRTQQEDSAVYLCASSLGGGPDTQYFGPGTRLTVL.

This clonotype was seen many times. The chain links TRBV9 to TRBJ2-1, with 10 bases aligning to TRBD2. The CDR3 is 13 residues long. Germline values: CDR1 SGDLS, CDR2 YYNGEE. V dropped 5 bases and J dropped 5; count of bases not matched to a gene: 1. As DNA, the CDR3 is TGTGCCAGCAGGAGCGGGGGGGACAATGAGCAGTTCTTC. It encodes CASRSGGDNEQFF.

This chain uses TRBV7-9 with TRBJ1-2; D is possibly TRBD1 (5 bases). Trimming shortened V by 7 bases and J by 8 bases, and 14 bases separated the two germline ends. The CDR3 spans 12 residues. Germline V CDR1 and CDR2: SEHNR, FQNEAQ (reference sequence). The DNA for the CDR3 is TGTGCCAGCAACGAAGCGGGGCACGGCTACACCTTC. The encoded protein is CASNEAGHGYTF.

This clonotype was detected a few times. This chain uses TRBV18 with TRBJ1-1; D call uncertain. CDR3 size: 14 residues. CDR1 is KGHSH, CDR2 LQKENI, per germline. V shed 3 bases and J shed 3 bases, with 11 bases lying between them. The CDR3 here is CASSPLHTDTEAFF. In DNA form, the CDR3 reads TGTGCCAGCTCACCCCTCCACACAGACACTGAAGCTTTCTTT.

This clonotype came up a few times. This sequence joins TRBV5-1 and TRBJ1-1; D gene unclear. Trimming shortened V by 3 bases and J by 4 bases, and 16 bases separated the two germline ends. This CDR3 is built from 15 residues. CDR1 is SGHRS, CDR2 YFSETQ, per germline. The CDR3 DNA reads TGCGCCAGCAGCTGGAGGGATTCGCGAGGCACTGAAGCTTTCTTT. Amino acid sequence: CASSWRDSRGTEAFF. The full variable domain, its missing parts supplied by reference TRBV5-1 and TRBJ1-1, is KAGVTQTPRYLIKTRGQQVTLSCSPISGHRSVSWYQQTPGQGLQFLFEYFSETQRNKGNFPGRFSGRQFSNSRSEMNVSTLELGDSALYLCASSWRDSRGTEAFFGQGTRLTVV.

In this sample, this clonotype turned up a few times. The chain employs TRBV20-1 and TRBJ1-1; no firm D call. In germline, CDR1 is DFQATT, CDR2 SNEGSKA (reference sequence). CDR3 length: 15 amino acids. Trimming cost V 2 bases and J 0 bases, with 13 bases left between them. CDR3 sequence reads: CSARLADWVNTEAFF. The DNA for the CDR3 is TGCAGTGCTAGATTGGCAGATTGGGTGAACACTGAAGCTTTCTTT.

Remarks on this clonotype: Given a much more abundant clone one base away, this may be a read error. The rearrangement joins TRBV7-3 to TRBJ2-1; unclear D gene. Germline CDR1 and CDR2: SGHTA and FQGTGA. The length of the CDR3 is 15 residues. The CDR3 protein is CASSLGPGSYTEQFF. The CDR3 nucleotides read TGTGCCAGCAGCTTAGGTCCCGGCTCCTACACTGAGCAGTTCTTC.

A few counts support this clonotype. The CDR3 DNA sequence: TGTGCCAGCAGGGGGGTCGGAAATGAGCAGTTCTTC. Translated, it gives CASRGVGNEQFF. The gene calls are TRBV28 and TRBJ2-1; D may correspond to TRBD1 or TRBD2 (5 bases each). V lost 6 bases to trimming and J lost 7 bases, with 10 bases between them. From germline, CDR1 is MDHEN and CDR2 SYDVKM. This CDR3 contains 12 residues.

This chain joins TRBV7-6 and TRBJ2-1; D is unclear. CDR1 is SGHVS, CDR2 FNYEAQ, per germline. V was shortened by 5 bases and J by 0 bases, with 5 bases between the two germline ends. This CDR3 is built from 13 residues. CDR3: CASSRRSYNEQFF. The DNA for the CDR3 is TGTGCCAGCAGCCGCCGCTCCTACAATGAGCAGTTCTTC.

The chain joins TRBV9 to TRBJ2-2, with 9 bases aligning to TRBD1. Germline trimming cut 6 bases from V and 4 bases from J; bases unmatched to any gene: 7. The CDR3 is 15 amino acids. Germline V CDR1 and CDR2: SGDLS, YYNGEE. The CDR3 protein is CASNGRQGGTGELFF. DNA of the CDR3: TGTGCCAGCAACGGCCGACAGGGGGGCACCGGGGAGCTGTTTTTT.

The chain has TRBV20-1 and TRBJ2-7; TRBD1 aligns across 10 bases. Germline V lookup: CDR1 DFQATT, CDR2 SNEGSKA (reference sequence). Losses at the gene ends were 5 bases for V and 5 bases for J; bases not matched to a gene: 6. The CDR3 contains 13 residues. The CDR3, as DNA: TGCAGTGCTTCGGGACAGGGGTTCCACGAGCAGTACTTC. Translated: CSASGQGFHEQYF.

The chain carries TRBV14 and TRBJ2-1; 7 nucleotides agree with TRBD2. This CDR3 is built from 16 residues. With V trimmed by 0 bases and J by 6 bases, 8 bases remained unmatched. CDR1 SGHDN and CDR2 FVKESK come from the germline V gene. CDR3 bases: TGTGCCAGCAGCCAAGATCTGGGGGAGGGCTCCAATGAGCAGTTCTTC. Protein sequence: CASSQDLGEGSNEQFF.

The rearrangement links TRBV11-2 to TRBJ2-1, with 8 bases fitting TRBD2. CDR1 and CDR2 (germline): SGHAT, FQNNGV. V shed 4 bases and J 6 bases; nucleotides not matched to a gene: 8. The CDR3 covers 15 residues. CDR3 sequence reads: CASSSPGLAPNEQFF. In DNA form, the CDR3 reads TGTGCCAGCAGCTCACCAGGACTAGCTCCCAATGAGCAGTTCTTC. Using reference TRBV11-2 and TRBJ2-1 for the parts outside the CDR3, the full variable domain is EAGVAQSPRYKIIEKRQSVAFWCNPISGHATLYWYQQILGQGPKLLIQFQNNGVVDDSQLPKDRFSAERLKGVDSTLKIQPAKLEDSAVYLCASSSPGLAPNEQFFGPGTRLTVL.

The chain's CDR3 is CATRDRRYYGYTF. In DNA form, the CDR3 reads TGTGCCACGAGGGACAGGCGCTACTATGGCTACACCTTC. V is TRBV19 and J is TRBJ1-2; 8 nucleotides line up with TRBD1. The J segment lost 3 bases and the V segment lost 10 bases, leaving 7 bases of the junction unmatched. CDR1 is LNHDA, CDR2 SQIVND, per germline (reference sequence). The CDR3 runs 13 residues.

The sample holds a few counts of this clonotype. The CDR3 sequence: CASRHRLLGTSGSTPYEQYF. The CDR3 DNA sequence: TGCGCCAGCAGACACAGATTACTCGGGACTAGCGGGAGTACCCCCTACGAGCAGTACTTC. The chain combines TRBV4-3 with TRBJ2-7; 14 nucleotides align to TRBD2. The length of the CDR3 is 20 residues. Trimming cost V 6 bases and J 2 bases; bases outside gene matches: 18. The germline gives CDR1 LGHNA, CDR2 YSLEER.

The chain is built from TRBV6-6 and TRBJ1-5; no firm D call. Germline CDR1 reads MNHNY; CDR2 reads SVGAGI (reference sequence). The CDR3 runs 17 residues. V lost 4 bases and J lost 1, with 17 bases in between. CDR3 protein: CASSLGGTGISNQPQHF. The CDR3 coding sequence is TGTGCCAGCAGTTTAGGAGGTACGGGGATCAGCAATCAGCCCCAGCATTTT.

A few counts support this clonotype. The chain uses TRBV7-6 and TRBJ2-3; D call uncertain. CDR3 length: 16 amino acids. Germline CDR1 SGHVS, CDR2 FNYEAQ. With 0 bases removed from V and 0 bases from J, the gap between germline ends came to 10 bases. This CDR3 reads CASSLASGYSTDTQYF. In DNA form, the CDR3 reads TGTGCCAGCAGCTTAGCTTCCGGGTACAGCACAGATACGCAGTATTTT.

The chain has TRBV20-1 and TRBJ1-5; no reliable D call. In germline, CDR1 is DFQATT, CDR2 SNEGSKA (reference sequence). The length of the CDR3 is 12 residues. Trimming removed 6 bases at V and 4 bases at J, with 10 bases between. The CDR3 reads CSAAGLNQPQHF. The CDR3 region has the DNA TGCAGTGCAGCCGGTTTAAATCAGCCCCAGCATTTT.